Shown below are 6 T cell receptor beta chains from a single sample sequenced in a study of CD8+CD57+ T cells in acquired aplastic anemia. Genomic DNA served as template for TCR beta VDJ and CDR3 profiling. TCRdb processed the reads anew with MiXCR; each CDR3 protein has one entry. The profile shows some 180,000 distinct CDR3 sequences, around 45% of them singletons. Sample: sorted CD4+, CD8+, or CD8+CD57+ T cells (not recorded which) from PBMCs. Every receptor here comes from a human donor in good health.

This clonotype was found many times. V usage is TRBV7-8 and J usage is TRBJ2-5, with TRBD1 matching 7 bases. J was trimmed by 5 bases and V by 6 bases; bases with no gene match: 18. This CDR3 has 17 residues. The germline V gene has CDR1 SGHVS and CDR2 FQNEAQ. CDR3 sequence (DNA): TGTGCCAGCAGTACCGGGACAGTAAGTCAGGGCTGGGAGACCCAGTACTTC. Translation gives CASSTGTVSQGWETQYF.

The chain employs TRBV15 and TRBJ1-1; no definite D call. The germline V and J ends were trimmed by 1 base and 12 bases, with 12 bases remaining between them. Germline values: CDR1 LNHNV, CDR2 YYDKDF (reference sequence). The CDR3 contains 12 residues. This CDR3 is CATSRGAGETFF. The CDR3 DNA sequence: TGTGCCACCAGCAGAGGGGCGGGTGAGACTTTCTTT. The whole variable domain, remainder taken from reference TRBV15 and TRBJ1-1, is DAMVIQNPRYQVTQFGKPVTLSCSQTLNHNVMYWYQQKSSQAPKLLFHYYDKDFNNEADTPDNFQSRRPNTSFCFLDIRSPGLGDTAMYLCATSRGAGETFFGQGTRLTVV.

About this clonotype itself: One base away lies a much larger clone, so this may be a sequencing read error. The CDR3 loop reads CTSSGPQGAYEQYF. CDR3 DNA: TGTACCAGCAGTGGTCCACAGGGGGCCTACGAGCAGTACTTC. V usage is TRBV6-1 and J usage is TRBJ2-7, with 8 bases aligning to TRBD1. Germline V gene sequence: CDR1 MNHNS, CDR2 SASEGT. The CDR3 consists of 14 residues.

The chain joins TRBV13 to TRBJ2-5; TRBD1 or TRBD2 may be the D gene (6 bases each). This CDR3 region has 15 residues. Germline V gives CDR1 PRHDT, CDR2 FYEKMQ (reference sequence). V was pared by 1 base and J by 4 bases, with 13 bases between. The CDR3 protein is CASSLVRPGAETQYF. CDR3 nucleotides: TGTGCCAGCAGCTTAGTTCGTCCGGGGGCAGAGACCCAGTACTTC. Full variable domain (missing parts from reference TRBV13 and TRBJ2-5): AAGVIQSPRHLIKEKRETATLKCYPIPRHDTVYWYQQGPGQDPQFLISFYEKMQSDKGSIPDRFSAQQFSDYHSELNMSSLELGDSALYFCASSLVRPGAETQYFGPGTRLLVL.

This clonotype was counted ten times or more. V usage is TRBV12-3 or TRBV12-4 and J usage is TRBJ2-7; a possible D gene is TRBD1 (5 bases). The CDR3 has 16 residues. V lost 6 bases and J 4 bases, leaving 22 bases between the germline ends. CDR3 in amino acids: CASSLPPVAGRYEQYF. The CDR3 region has the DNA TGTGCCAGCAGCCTGCCCCCCGTGGCAGGGCGTTACGAGCAGTACTTC.

The gene calls are TRBV11-1 and TRBJ2-1, with 11 nucleotides matching TRBD2. The CDR3 has 16 amino acids. V shed 6 bases and J 2 bases; nucleotides not matched to a gene: 6. Germline CDR1 reads SGHAT; CDR2 reads FQDESV (reference sequence). The CDR3 region has the DNA TGTGCCAGCAGGTATGATAGCGGGAGGGCCTACAATGAGCAGTTCTTC. Encoded protein: CASRYDSGRAYNEQFF.